This TCR beta chain was found in a study of identical twins. The study's findings and limits: One should note that invariant MAIT and iNKT cells could partly confound zero-insertion analyses.

On this clonotype itself: Its antigen is still unknown.

CDR3 length: 16 amino acids. The V segment lost 4 bases and the J segment 3 bases; nucleotides outside the gene matches: 5. The germline V gene encodes CDR1 SGHRS and CDR2 YFSETQ. From the 5' RACE reads, TCRdb called clonotypes with MiXCR, one entry per CDR3 protein. The repertoire holds about 530,000 distinct CDR3 sequences, with about 22% as singletons. These data were likewise used in another study, on yellow fever vaccine responses in identical twins.

The gene calls are TRBV5-1 and TRBJ2-1; 12 nucleotides agree with TRBD2. Sequenced: CD4+ T cells sorted from blood. The clonotype was recovered from a woman aged 18-35 years in good health. As DNA, the CDR3 is TGCGCCAGCAGCCCCGGACTAGCGGGGTTCTACAATGAGCAGTTCTTC. Protein sequence: CASSPGLAGFYNEQFF.